These T cell receptor beta chains were read from a single sample in a study of blood T cell repertoires in COVID-19. Sequenced by immunoSEQ multiplex PCR; TCRdb stores in-frame clones only, minus some. The data contain around 190,000 clones, less than 90% of them singletons. Sequences were obtained from peripheral blood. The origin of the receptors is a woman between 65 and 79 years old with COVID-19, enrolled during active disease. The CDR3 runs from the conserved cysteine through the conserved F or W. A D gene is named only where the DNA matches it firmly. Part of the rows lack a size; the others show once, few, many or a class for expanded clones.

j_call | v_call | clone_size | d_call | cdr3_aa | cdr3_nt
TRBJ2-2 | TRBV5-1 | NA | TRBD2 | CASKVLAGANTGELFF | TGCGCCAGCAAAGTTTTAGCGGGAGCGAACACCGGGGAGCTGTTTTTT
TRBJ2-7 | TRBV3-1/TRBV3-2 | NA | TRBD2 | CASSLGLAGVGEQYF | TGTGCCAGCAGCCTTGGACTAGCGGGAGTAGGCGAGCAGTACTTC
TRBJ2-2 | TRBV6-2/TRBV6-3 | NA | TRBD1 | CASSPDRVGTGELFF | TGTGCCAGCAGCCCAGACAGGGTGGGCACCGGGGAGCTGTTTTTT
TRBJ2-5 | TRBV29-1 | once | NA | CSAASAQGTQYF | TGCAGCGCCGCTAGCGCCCAAGGGACCCAGTACTTC
TRBJ2-5 | TRBV28 | NA | TRBD2 | CASSPLTSGEETQYF | TGTGCCAGCAGCCCTCTTACTAGCGGAGAAGAGACCCAGTACTTC
TRBJ2-5 | TRBV5-1 | NA | NA | CASSLYRETQYF | TGCGCCAGCAGCTTGTACCGGGAGACCCAGTACTTC
TRBJ2-1 | TRBV5-1 | NA | TRBD2 | CASSLNALAGAHEQFF | TGCGCCAGCAGCTTAAACGCCCTAGCGGGAGCGCATGAGCAGTTCTTC
TRBJ1-6 | TRBV6-5 | NA | TRBD1 | CASSYLRGRDSPLHF | TGTGCCAGCAGTTACTTGAGGGGGCGTGATTCACCCCTCCACTTT
TRBJ2-3 | TRBV6-2/TRBV6-3 | NA | TRBD2 | CASSYWRERGDTQYF | TGTGCCAGCAGTTATTGGCGGGAGCGGGGAGATACGCAGTATTTT
TRBJ2-5 | TRBV3-1/TRBV3-2 | few | TRBD2 | CASSQGSGTETQYF | TGTGCCAGCAGCCAGGGGAGCGGGACGGAGACCCAGTACTTC